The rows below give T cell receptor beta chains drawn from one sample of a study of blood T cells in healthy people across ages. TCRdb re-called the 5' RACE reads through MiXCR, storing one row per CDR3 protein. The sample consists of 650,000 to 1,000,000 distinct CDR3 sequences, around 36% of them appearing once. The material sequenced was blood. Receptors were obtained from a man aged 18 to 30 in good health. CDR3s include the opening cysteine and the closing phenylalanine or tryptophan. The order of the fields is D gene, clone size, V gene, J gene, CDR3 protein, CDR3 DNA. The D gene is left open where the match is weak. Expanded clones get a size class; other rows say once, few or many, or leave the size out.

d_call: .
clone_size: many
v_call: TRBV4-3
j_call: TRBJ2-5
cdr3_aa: CASSRVVGGQETQYF
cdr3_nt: TGCGCCAGCAGCCGGGTGGTTGGGGGACAAGAGACCCAGTACTTC

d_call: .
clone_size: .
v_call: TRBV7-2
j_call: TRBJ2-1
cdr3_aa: CASSYLAAPRPYNEQFF
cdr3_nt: TGTGCCAGCAGTTATCTGGCCGCCCCTAGACCCTACAATGAGCAGTTCTTC

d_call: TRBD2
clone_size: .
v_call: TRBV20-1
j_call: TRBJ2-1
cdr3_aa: CSAERGEKFF
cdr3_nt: TGCAGTGCCGAGCGGGGGGAGAAGTTCTTC

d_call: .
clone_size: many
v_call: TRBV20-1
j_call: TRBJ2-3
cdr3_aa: CSASPPTRVADTQYF
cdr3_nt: TGCAGTGCTAGCCCTCCGACTAGAGTCGCGGATACGCAGTATTTT

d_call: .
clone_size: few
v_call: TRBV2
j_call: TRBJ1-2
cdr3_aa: CATRQDGTNYGYTF
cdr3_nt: TGTGCCACTCGCCAGGACGGGACTAACTATGGCTACACCTTC

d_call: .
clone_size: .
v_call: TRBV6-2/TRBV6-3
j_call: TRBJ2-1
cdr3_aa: CASSSRGDPHYDEQFF
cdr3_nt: TGTGCCAGCAGTTCAAGGGGGGATCCCCATTACGATGAGCAGTTCTTC

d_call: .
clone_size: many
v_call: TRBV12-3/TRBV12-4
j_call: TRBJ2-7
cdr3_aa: CASSLGITEIISYEQYF
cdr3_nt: TGTGCCAGCAGTTTGGGGATTACAGAAATAATCTCCTACGAGCAGTACTTC

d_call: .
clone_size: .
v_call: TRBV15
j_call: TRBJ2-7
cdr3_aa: CATSRWGNYEQYF
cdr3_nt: TGCGCCACCAGCAGGTGGGGAAACTACGAGCAGTACTTC

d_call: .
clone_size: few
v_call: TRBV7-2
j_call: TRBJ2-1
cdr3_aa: CASSLANSNEQFF
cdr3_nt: TGTGCCAGCAGCTTAGCGAATAGCAATGAGCAGTTCTTC

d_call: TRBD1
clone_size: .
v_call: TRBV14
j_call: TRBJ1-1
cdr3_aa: CASSQDWPDRGEHTEAFF
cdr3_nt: TGTGCCAGCAGCCAAGATTGGCCCGACAGGGGTGAGCACACTGAAGCTTTCTTT

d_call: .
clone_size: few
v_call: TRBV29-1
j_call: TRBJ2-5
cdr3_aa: CSVDIGFMRTQYF
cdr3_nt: TGCAGCGTTGATATCGGCTTTATGCGGACCCAGTACTTC

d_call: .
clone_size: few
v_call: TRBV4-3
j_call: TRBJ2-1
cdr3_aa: CASSQADRMPSYEQFF
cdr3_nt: TGCGCCAGCAGCCAGGCAGACAGGATGCCCTCCTACGAGCAGTTCTTC

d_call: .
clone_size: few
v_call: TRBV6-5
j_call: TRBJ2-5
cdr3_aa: CASSYSDSIQETQYF
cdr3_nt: TGTGCCAGCAGTTACTCGGACAGTATCCAAGAGACCCAGTACTTC

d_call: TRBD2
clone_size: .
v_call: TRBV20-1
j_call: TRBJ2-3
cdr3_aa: CSAHRGGADTQYF
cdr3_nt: TGCAGTGCTCACCGGGGAGGGGCAGATACGCAGTATTTT

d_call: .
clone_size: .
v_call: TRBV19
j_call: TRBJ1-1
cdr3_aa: CASIPKWGLRNTEAFF
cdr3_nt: TGTGCCAGTATTCCTAAATGGGGGCTCCGGAACACTGAAGCTTTCTTT

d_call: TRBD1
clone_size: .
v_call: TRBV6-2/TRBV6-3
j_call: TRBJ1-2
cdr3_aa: CASSRTGLNYGYTF
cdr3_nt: TGTGCCAGCAGTCGGACAGGGCTTAACTATGGCTACACCTTC

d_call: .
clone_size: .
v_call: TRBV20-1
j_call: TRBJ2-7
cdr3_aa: CSASPLYEQYF
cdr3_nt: TGCAGTGCTAGCCCCCTCTACGAGCAGTACTTC

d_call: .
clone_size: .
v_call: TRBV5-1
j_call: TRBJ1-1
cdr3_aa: CASSHRAPNTEAFF
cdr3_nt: TGCGCCAGCAGCCATCGGGCACCTAACACTGAAGCTTTCTTT

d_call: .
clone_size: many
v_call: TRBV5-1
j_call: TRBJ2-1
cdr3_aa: CASSASGTRTNEQFF
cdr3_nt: TGCGCCAGCAGCGCATCCGGGACTCGAACTAATGAGCAGTTCTTC

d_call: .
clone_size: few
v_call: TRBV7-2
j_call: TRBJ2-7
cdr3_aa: CASSLQEAPYEQYF
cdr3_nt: TGTGCCAGCAGCTTACAGGAGGCCCCCTACGAGCAGTACTTC

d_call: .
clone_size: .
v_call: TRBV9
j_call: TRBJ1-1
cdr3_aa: CASSVAGSGQAFF
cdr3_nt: TGTGCCAGCAGCGTAGCAGGTTCAGGGCAGGCTTTCTTT

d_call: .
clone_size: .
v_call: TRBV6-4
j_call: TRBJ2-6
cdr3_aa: CASSKDSGVNVLTF
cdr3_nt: TGTGCCAGCAGTAAAGACTCTGGGGTCAACGTCCTGACTTTC

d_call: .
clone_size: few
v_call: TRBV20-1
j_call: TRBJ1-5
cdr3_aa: CSAPTGYPNQPQHF
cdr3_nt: TGCAGTGCTCCAACAGGGTACCCCAATCAGCCCCAGCATTTT

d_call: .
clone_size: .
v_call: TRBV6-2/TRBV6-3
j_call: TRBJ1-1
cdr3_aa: CASSIRPSNTEAFF
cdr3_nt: TGTGCCAGCTCCATCCGACCGAGCAACACTGAAGCTTTCTTT

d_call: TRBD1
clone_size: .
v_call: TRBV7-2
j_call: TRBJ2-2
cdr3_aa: CASSGDSYTGELFF
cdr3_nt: TGTGCCAGCAGCGGGGACAGTTACACCGGGGAGCTGTTTTTT

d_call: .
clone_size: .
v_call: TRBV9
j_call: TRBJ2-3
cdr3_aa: CASSAPRGSSASSTDTQYF
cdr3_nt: TGTGCCAGCAGCGCTCCAAGGGGCTCTAGCGCATCTAGCACAGATACGCAGTATTTT

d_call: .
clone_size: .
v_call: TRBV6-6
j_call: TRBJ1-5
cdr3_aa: CASSTSRTDYPNQPQHF
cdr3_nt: TGTGCCAGCAGTACATCGAGGACAGACTACCCTAATCAGCCCCAGCATTTT

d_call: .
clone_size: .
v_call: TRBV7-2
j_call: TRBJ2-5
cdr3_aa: CASSSWDLRRGTQYF
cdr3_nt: TGTGCCAGCAGCTCCTGGGACTTGAGGCGGGGGACCCAGTACTTC

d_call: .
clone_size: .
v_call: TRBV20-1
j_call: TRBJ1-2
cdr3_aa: CSPLKGESYGYTF
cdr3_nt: TGCAGTCCATTAAAGGGGGAGTCCTATGGCTACACCTTC

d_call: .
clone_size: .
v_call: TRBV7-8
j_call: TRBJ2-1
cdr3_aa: CASNPVRFNEQFF
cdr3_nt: TGTGCCAGCAACCCTGTCAGGTTCAATGAGCAGTTCTTC

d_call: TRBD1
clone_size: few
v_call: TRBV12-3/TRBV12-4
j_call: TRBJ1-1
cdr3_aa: CASRPGGGFTEAFF
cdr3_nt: TGTGCCAGCAGACCAGGGGGCGGTTTCACTGAAGCTTTCTTT

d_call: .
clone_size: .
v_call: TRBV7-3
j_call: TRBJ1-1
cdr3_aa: CASSSEAFF
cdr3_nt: TGTGCCAGCAGCTCGGAAGCTTTCTTT

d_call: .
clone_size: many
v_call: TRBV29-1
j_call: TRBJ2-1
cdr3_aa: CSVDEAAGWGEQFF
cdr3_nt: TGCAGCGTTGACGAAGCGGCCGGTTGGGGGGAGCAGTTCTTC

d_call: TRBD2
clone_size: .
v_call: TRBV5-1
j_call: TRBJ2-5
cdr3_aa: CASSLEGTSRETQYF
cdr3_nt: TGCGCCAGCAGCTTGGAGGGGACTAGCCGGGAGACCCAGTACTTC

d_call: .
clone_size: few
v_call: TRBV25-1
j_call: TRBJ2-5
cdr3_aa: CASGEVGRGGETQYF
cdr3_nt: TGTGCCAGCGGCGAAGTAGGCAGGGGTGGAGAGACCCAGTACTTC

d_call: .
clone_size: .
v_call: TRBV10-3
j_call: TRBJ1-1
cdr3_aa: CAIRWSVEGNTEAFF
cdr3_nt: TGTGCCATCAGGTGGTCGGTGGAGGGTAACACTGAAGCTTTCTTT

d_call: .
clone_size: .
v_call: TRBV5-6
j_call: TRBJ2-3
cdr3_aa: CASTDRPGNTDTQYF
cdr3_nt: TGTGCCAGCACCGACCGCCCCGGGAACACAGATACGCAGTATTTT

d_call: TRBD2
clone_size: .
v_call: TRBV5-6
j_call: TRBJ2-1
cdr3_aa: CASSSPLGGVETQFF
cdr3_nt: TGTGCCAGCAGCTCTCCCCTGGGGGGGGTCGAGACCCAGTTCTTC

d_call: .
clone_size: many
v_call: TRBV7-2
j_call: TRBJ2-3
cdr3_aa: CASSQRWDTQYF
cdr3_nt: TGTGCCAGCAGCCAACGGTGGGATACGCAGTATTTT

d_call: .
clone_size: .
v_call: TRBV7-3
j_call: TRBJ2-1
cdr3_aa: CASSLKGSGLYNEQFF
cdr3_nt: TGTGCCAGCAGCTTAAAAGGTAGCGGTCTTTACAATGAGCAGTTCTTC

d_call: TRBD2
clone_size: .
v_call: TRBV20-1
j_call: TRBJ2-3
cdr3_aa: CSARMRGGLTDTQYF
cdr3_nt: TGCAGTGCTAGAATGCGGGGGGGCCTTACAGATACGCAGTATTTT

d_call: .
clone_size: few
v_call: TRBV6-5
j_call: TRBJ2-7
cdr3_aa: CASSRGGGEAYEQYF
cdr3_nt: TGTGCCAGCAGTAGGGGAGGTGGAGAGGCCTACGAGCAGTACTTC

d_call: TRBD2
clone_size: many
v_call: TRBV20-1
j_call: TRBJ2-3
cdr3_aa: CSARASSGGASDTQYF
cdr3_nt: TGCAGTGCTAGAGCCTCTAGCGGGGGGGCCTCAGATACGCAGTATTTT

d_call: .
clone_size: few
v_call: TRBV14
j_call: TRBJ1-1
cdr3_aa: CASSHWGEAFF
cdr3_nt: TGTGCCAGCAGCCATTGGGGGGAAGCTTTCTTT

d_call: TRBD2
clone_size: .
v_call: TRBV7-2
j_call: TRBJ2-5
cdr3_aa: CASSLSYTSGGGKTQYF
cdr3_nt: TGTGCCAGCAGCCTCAGCTACACTAGCGGGGGAGGGAAGACCCAGTACTTC

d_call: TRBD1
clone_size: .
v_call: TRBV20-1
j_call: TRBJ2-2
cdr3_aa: CSARPRQGAGTGELFF
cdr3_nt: TGCAGTGCTAGACCACGACAGGGGGCAGGGACCGGGGAGCTGTTTTTT

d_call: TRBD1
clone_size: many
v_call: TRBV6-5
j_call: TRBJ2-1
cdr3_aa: CASIPTGTGYGDEQFF
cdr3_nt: TGTGCCAGCATCCCCACCGGGACAGGGTACGGCGATGAGCAGTTCTTC

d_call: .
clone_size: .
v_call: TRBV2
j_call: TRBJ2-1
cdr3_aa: CASSRNHLGNSPGFGGEQFF
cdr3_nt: TGTGCCAGCAGTAGAAACCACCTCGGAAATAGCCCAGGATTTGGGGGTGAGCAGTTCTTC